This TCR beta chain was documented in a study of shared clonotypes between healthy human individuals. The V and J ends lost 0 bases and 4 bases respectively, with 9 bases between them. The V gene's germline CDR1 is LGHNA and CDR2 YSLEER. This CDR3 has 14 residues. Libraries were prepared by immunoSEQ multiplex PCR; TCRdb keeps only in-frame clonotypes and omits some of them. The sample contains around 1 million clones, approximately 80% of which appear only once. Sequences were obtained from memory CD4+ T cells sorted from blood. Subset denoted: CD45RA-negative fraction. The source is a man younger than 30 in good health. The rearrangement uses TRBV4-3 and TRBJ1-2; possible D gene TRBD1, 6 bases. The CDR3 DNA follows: TGCGCCAGCAGCCAAGATTGGGGGCCCTATGGCTACACCTTC. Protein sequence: CASSQDWGPYGYTF.